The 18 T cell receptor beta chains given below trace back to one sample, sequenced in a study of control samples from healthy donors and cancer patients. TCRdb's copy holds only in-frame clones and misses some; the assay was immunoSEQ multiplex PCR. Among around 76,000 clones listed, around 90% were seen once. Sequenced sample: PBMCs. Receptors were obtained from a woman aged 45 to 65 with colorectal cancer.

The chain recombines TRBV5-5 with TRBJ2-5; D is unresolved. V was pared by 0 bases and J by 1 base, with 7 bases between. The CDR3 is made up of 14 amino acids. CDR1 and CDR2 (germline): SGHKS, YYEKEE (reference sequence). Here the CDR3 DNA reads TGTGCCAGCAGCTTGGGGATTCTCCAAGAGACCCAGTACTTC. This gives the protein CASSLGILQETQYF.

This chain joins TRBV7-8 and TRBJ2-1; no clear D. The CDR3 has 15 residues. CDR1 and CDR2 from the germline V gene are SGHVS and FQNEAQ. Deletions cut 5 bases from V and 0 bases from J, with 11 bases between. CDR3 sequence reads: CASSVSGSSYNEQFF. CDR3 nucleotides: TGTGCCAGCAGCGTCTCTGGTAGCTCCTACAATGAGCAGTTCTTC.

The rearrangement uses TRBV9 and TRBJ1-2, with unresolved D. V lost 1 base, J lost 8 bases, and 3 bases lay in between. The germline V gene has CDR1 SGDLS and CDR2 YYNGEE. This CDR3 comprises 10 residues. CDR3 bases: TGTGCCAGCAGCGTAAGAGGCTACACCTTC. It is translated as CASSVRGYTF. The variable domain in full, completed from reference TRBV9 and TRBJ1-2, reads DSGVTQTPKHLITATGQRVTLRCSPRSGDLSVYWYQQSLDQGLQFLIQYYNGEERAKGNILERFSAQQFPDLHSELNLSSLELGDSALYFCASSVRGYTFGSGTRLTVV.

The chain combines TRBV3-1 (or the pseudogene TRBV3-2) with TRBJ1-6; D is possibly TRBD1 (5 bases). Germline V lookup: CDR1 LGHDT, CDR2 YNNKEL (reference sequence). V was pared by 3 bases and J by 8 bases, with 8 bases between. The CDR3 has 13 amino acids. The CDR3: CASSQGTDSPLHF. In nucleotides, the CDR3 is TGTGCCAGCAGCCAGGGGACCGATTCACCCCTCCACTTT.

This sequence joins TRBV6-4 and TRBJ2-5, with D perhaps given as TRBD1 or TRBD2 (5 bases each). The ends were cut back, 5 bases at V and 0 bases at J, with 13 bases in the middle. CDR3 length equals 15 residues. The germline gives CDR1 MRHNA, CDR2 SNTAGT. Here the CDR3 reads CASSPGPTNQETQYF. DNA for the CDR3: TGTGCCAGCAGTCCGGGACCGACAAACCAAGAGACCCAGTACTTC.

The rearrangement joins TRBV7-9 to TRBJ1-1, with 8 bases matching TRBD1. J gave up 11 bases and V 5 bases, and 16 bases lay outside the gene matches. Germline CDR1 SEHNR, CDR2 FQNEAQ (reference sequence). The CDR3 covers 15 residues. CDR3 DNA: TGTGCCAGCAGCCCCAAAACCCGACAGGGGCAGGATGCTTTCTTT. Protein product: CASSPKTRQGQDAFF.

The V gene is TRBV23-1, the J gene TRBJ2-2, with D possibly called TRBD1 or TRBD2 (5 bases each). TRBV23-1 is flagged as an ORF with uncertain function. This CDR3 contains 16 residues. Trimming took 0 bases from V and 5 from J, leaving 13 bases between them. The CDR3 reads CASSQSWEWGTGELFF. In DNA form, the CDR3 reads TGCGCCAGCAGTCAATCTTGGGAGTGGGGGACCGGGGAGCTGTTTTTT.

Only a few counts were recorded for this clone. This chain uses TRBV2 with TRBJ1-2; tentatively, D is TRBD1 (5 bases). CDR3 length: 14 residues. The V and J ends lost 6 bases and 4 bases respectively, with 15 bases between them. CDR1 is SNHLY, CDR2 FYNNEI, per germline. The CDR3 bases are TGTGCCAGCAGGGGGGACGGGGACCTCTATGGCTACACCTTC. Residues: CASRGDGDLYGYTF.

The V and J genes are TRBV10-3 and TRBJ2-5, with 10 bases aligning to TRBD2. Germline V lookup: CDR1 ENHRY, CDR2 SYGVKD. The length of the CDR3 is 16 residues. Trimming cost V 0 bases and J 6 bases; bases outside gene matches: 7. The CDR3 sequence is CAISESTAGGEKTQYF. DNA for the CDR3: TGTGCCATCAGTGAGTCGACAGCGGGGGGGGAAAAGACCCAGTACTTC.

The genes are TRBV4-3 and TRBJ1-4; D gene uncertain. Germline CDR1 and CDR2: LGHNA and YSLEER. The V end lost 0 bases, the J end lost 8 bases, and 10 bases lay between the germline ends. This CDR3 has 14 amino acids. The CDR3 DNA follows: TGCGCCAGCAGCCAAGATTACCAGCCGGAAAAACTGTTTTTT. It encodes CASSQDYQPEKLFF.

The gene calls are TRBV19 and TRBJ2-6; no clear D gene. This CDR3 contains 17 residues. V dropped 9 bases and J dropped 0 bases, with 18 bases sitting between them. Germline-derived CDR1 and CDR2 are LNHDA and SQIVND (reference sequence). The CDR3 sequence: CASTKNARNSGANVLTF. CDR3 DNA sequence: TGTGCCAGCACTAAAAACGCGAGGAACTCTGGGGCCAACGTCCTGACTTTC. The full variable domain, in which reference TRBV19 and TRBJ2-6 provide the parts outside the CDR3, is DGGITQSPKYLFRKEGQNVTLSCEQNLNHDAMYWYRQDPGQGLRLIYYSQIVNDFQKGDIAEGYSVSREKKESFPLTVTSAQKNPTAFYLCASTKNARNSGANVLTFGAGSRLTVL.

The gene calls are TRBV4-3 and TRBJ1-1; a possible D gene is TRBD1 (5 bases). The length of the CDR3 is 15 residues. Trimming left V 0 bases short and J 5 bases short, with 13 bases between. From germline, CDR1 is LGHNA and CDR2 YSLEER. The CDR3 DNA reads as TGCGCCAGCAGCCAAGATGATTACTGGGGGACTGAAGCTTTCTTT. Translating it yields CASSQDDYWGTEAFF.

The CDR3 coding sequence is TGTGCCTGGAGTGGGCCGGGGGTCGGGATAACTATTAATTCACCCCTCCACTTT. It yields the protein CAWSGPGVGITINSPLHF. This rearrangement joins TRBV30 to TRBJ1-6; TRBD1 is a possible D gene (5 bases). CDR1 and CDR2 from the germline V gene are GTSNPN and SVGIG (reference sequence). There are 18 residues in the CDR3. V was pared by 1 base and J by 6 bases, with 22 bases between.

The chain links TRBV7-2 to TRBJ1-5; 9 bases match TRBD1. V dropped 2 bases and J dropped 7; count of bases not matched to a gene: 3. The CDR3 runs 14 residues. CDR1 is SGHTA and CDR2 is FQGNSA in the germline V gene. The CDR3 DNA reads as TGTGCCAGCAGCTTATACAGGGGGCAACAGCCCCAGCATTTT. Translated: CASSLYRGQQPQHF. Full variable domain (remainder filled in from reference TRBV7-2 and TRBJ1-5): GAGVSQSPSNKVTEKGKDVELRCDPISGHTALYWYRQSLGQGLEFLIYFQGNSAPDKSGLPSDRFSAERTGGSVSTLTIQRTQQEDSAVYLCASSLYRGQQPQHFGDGTRLSIL.

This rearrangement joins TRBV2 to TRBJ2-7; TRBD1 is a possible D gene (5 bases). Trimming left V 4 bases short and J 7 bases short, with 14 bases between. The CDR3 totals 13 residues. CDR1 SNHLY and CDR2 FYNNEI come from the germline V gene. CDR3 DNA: TGTGCCAGCAGTGCCAGGGCATTAAGGGAGCAGTACGTC. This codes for CASSARALREQYV.

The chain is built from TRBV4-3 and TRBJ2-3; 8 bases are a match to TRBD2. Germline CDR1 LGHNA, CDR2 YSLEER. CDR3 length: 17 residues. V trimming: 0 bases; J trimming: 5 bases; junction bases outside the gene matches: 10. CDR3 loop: CASSQDQGGGLGDTQYF. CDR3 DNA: TGCGCCAGCAGCCAAGATCAAGGCGGGGGGCTGGGAGATACGCAGTATTTT.

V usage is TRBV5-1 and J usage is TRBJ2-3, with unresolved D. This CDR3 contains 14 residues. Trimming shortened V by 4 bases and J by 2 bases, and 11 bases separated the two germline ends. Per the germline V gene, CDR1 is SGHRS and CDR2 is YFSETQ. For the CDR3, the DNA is TGCGCCAGCAGCCGCGACACCACCACAGATACGCAGTATTTT. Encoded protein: CASSRDTTTDTQYF.

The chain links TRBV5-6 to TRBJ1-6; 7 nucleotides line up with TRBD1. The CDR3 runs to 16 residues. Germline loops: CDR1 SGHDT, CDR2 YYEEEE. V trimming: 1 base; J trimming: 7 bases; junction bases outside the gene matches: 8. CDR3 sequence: CASSLSVRGKNSPLHF. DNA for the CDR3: TGTGCCAGCAGCTTGTCTGTCAGGGGGAAAAATTCACCCCTCCACTTT.